This TCR beta chain came from a study of Graves' ophthalmopathy and Graves' hyperthyroidism (dated by TCRdb to the late 2010s). Regarding the research as a whole: Peripheral blood samples were taken at the time of initial diagnosis, before any treatment was given. TCR beta repertoire signatures were used to distinguish Graves' ophthalmopathy from Graves' hyperthyroidism and to predict progression to ophthalmopathy. In total, 135 blood samples were TCR-sequenced: approximately 42 ophthalmopathy, some 75 hyperthyroidism and approximately 17 hyperthyroidism-to-ophthalmopathy patients. A discovery set of 100 patients (under 45 ophthalmopathy, about 58 stable hyperthyroidism) was enrolled to explore V-J signatures distinguishing ophthalmopathy from hyperthyroidism. For independent validation, a separate cohort was made up of 18 hyperthyroidism patients plus 17 patients who later progressed from hyperthyroidism to ophthalmopathy. In roughly 6 hyperthyroidism patients, the T-cell repertoires found in thyroid tissue were compared with those found in blood. Following sampling, methimazole starting at 30 mg daily was administered to hyperthyroidism patients, and high-dose intravenous methylprednisolone was administered to ophthalmopathy patients.

Germline trimming: 6 bases from V, 4 bases from J; junction bases outside gene matches: 6. Its CDR3 holds 13 amino acids, cysteine through phenylalanine. Solely the CDR3 DNA is kept, with 39 bases framed from the first base. CDR1 is given as SNHLY and CDR2 as FYNNEI, both from the germline V gene. Overall study outcomes, separate from this receptor: In cross-validation, the 13-signature model distinguished ophthalmopathy from stable hyperthyroidism with 85% to 90% sensitivity and just under 84% specificity, and in the test set the corresponding values were roughly 78% and 74%. No statistical method was used to set the sample size in advance, and the investigators knew which group each participant was assigned to. In validation, the model predicted ophthalmopathy progression with 70.59% sensitivity and approximately 78% specificity; more than ten predicted patients were CT-confirmed with GO in a median of around 6.5 months. Most expanded thyroid clonotypes with a frequency above 0.001 also appeared in blood, which suggests that blood repertoires may reflect the immune response in the thyroid.

Ophthalmopathy patients had moderately to severely active disease, Clinical Activity Score of at least 3, NOSPECS grade of at least 4, and disease duration under 3 months. Patients with other autoimmune diseases, uncontrolled infections, pregnancy or lactation were excluded from the study. Diagnosis relied on clinical symptoms, serum thyroxine, TRAb, thyroid ultrasound and orbital computed tomography. Ficoll-Paque density gradient centrifugation was used to isolate PBMCs from 10 ml of fresh peripheral blood. Trizol reagent was used to extract the total RNA, and its quality was then checked on an Agilent 2100 Bioanalyzer. For repertoire sequencing, TCR beta CDR3 regions were amplified from RNA transcripts. The first round of RT-PCR was done with HTBI primers and the Qiagen OneStep RT-PCR kit, and was followed by a second round of multiplex PCR, then size selection and purification. Sequencing of the libraries was carried out on an Illumina HiSeq2000 in paired-end mode with 100 bp reads. For the original study's pipeline: SOAPnuke was used to process the reads, throwing out any read that had adapters, had uncalled bases, had a mean Phred below 15, or lacked an exact constant-primer or identifier match. High-quality paired reads were merged with COPE v1.2.5. Clonotypes were defined as unique nucleotide sequences and were aligned to IMGT TRB V, D and J references using MiTCR v1.1. Analysis was restricted to V-J combinations with a frequency above 0.0001, which covered about 99% of repertoires. For each V-J combination, a TCR clonal expansion and chaos score was defined as the ratio of F50 clonal expansion to chaos observed in the TCRdist matrix. Welch's t-statistics and random forest were used to reduce the features to approximately 13 V-J combinations, which were then used as input to a naive Bayes classifier. Thyroid-blood repertoire similarity was quantified with the Morisita-Horn index. In TCRdb, the public reads were trimmed at Q25 with fastp and aligned with MiXCR, with productive beta chains retained. Rows merge per CDR3 protein into single entries with the most common DNA and genes. None of the V and J calls come from the authors' own analysis; TCRdb made them. This sample lists about 740,000 distinct CDR3 sequences; 35% to 50% were detected once. 44% of the sample belongs to the ten largest clones.

Only one count was recorded for this clonotype. Its binding antigen is unknown. Per-base quality was not reported, and no clone a single base away is much larger than it. One read amounts to weak evidence. Recombination connected TRBV2 to TRBJ2-7; 7 middle bases align to TRBD1. Sequenced sample: peripheral blood. This sequence was found in an adult man with Graves' ophthalmopathy. At the DNA level, the sequence is TGTGCCAGCAGCCTAAGGGGGCAGTACGAGCAGTACTTC. This gives the protein CASSLRGQYEQYF.